This T cell receptor (beta chain) stems from a study of T-cell reconstitution after alpha-beta-depleted transplantation in children. TCRbeta library preparation incorporated unique molecular identifiers. One entry per CDR3 protein, called by TCRdb with MiXCR from the PCR reads. The profile covers roughly 24,000 distinct CDR3 sequences, with roughly 10% appearing a single time and roughly 25% taken by the ten largest. Only a few counts were recorded for this clonotype. This TCR came from a human donor who donated a stem cell graft to a child with chronic granulomatous disease. The sequencing used PBMCs from the stem cell graft donor, collected from the stem cell graft.

CDR3: CASTLNEGAYLVSGNTIYF. The CDR3 nucleotides are TGTGCCAGCACCCTTAACGAGGGGGCGTATTTGGTTTCTGGAAACACCATATATTTT. This chain links TRBV12-3 or TRBV12-4 with TRBJ1-3; 7 bases match TRBD1. The CDR3 consists of 19 residues. V gave up 7 bases and J gave up 1 base; unmatched junction bases: 19.